The subject of this entry is one T cell receptor beta chain. This clonotype was picked up many times. The specificity of this receptor is unknown. One base away there is no much larger clone; base qualities are not given. Cut back by 5 bases and 5 bases, the V and J ends lie 15 bases apart. The CDR3 runs 14 amino acids, cysteine and phenylalanine included. Just CDR3 DNA is preserved here, 42 bases in frame from base 1. The sample comes from a study of neurological immune-mediated disorders (dated by TCRdb to the late 2010s). About the investigation overall: Of the roughly 34 multiple sclerosis patients, some 30 had relapsing-remitting MS and 3 had secondary progressive MS. Using UMI-based sequencing, the study compared peripheral blood TCR-beta repertoires from patients with HTLV-I-associated myelopathy (HAM/TSP), patients with multiple sclerosis, and healthy controls. Alongside PBMC samples, the set of more than 85 TCR-beta libraries contained longitudinal samples, technical triplicates, and paired CD4+ and CD8+ T-cell subsets that had been sorted. Of the 68 subjects in the cohort, about 14 were HAM/TSP patients, about 34 were multiple sclerosis patients, and roughly 20 were healthy controls.

cDNA synthesis used template-switch 5'RACE with a primer carrying a 10-nucleotide random unique molecular identifier tagging each TCR transcript. Over 200 million TCR-beta sequences, covering 15-18 subjects, were produced in each sequencing run. Total RNA was extracted with the RNeasy kit. Using the KAPA Real-time Library Amplification kit, TCR-beta VDJ regions were amplified with primers for the TCR constant region and the 5'RACE anchor. Sample indexes and Illumina adaptors were added in a first PCR, and a second PCR then increased library yield. After Ampure bead purification, the roughly 650 bp TCR product was size-selected on a 2% E-gel SizeSelection system. Library quality was checked on a Bioanalyzer, concentration was measured with Qubit, and libraries were quantified with the Kapa Library Quantification kit before pooling. An Illumina HiSeq 2500 was used to sequence the libraries paired-end at 2 x 150 bp. To increase sequence diversity, roughly 24-32% phiX was spiked into each library pool. Per the source publication's procedure: The quality-filtered reads were processed with the UMI-based MiGEC pipeline, whose error correction step removed more than 80% of the raw TCR sequences. IMGT germline references were used for aligning VDJ genes, and each clonotype was defined as a unique CDR3 amino acid sequence together with its V-J genes. Clonal expansion, Shannon diversity and CDR3 relatedness were evaluated with VDJtools (CalcPairwiseDistances, ClusterSamples), while phylogenetic trees were built in CLCbio workbench. Using coefficient-of-variation modelling across technical triplicates, the study counted a clone as expanded if it had at least 8 unique UMIs. TCRdb reworked the public reads: Q25 trimming with fastp, MiXCR clone assembly, productive beta chains retained. Rows matching on CDR3 protein sequence are summarized as one entry with the most common DNA and genes. The authors' filters were not applied to this entry. For this sample the table gives approximately 70,000 distinct CDR3 sequences, of which 4.5% to 5.5% were detected only once. The ten biggest clones cover around 2.2% of the sample.

The full study reports these points: In phylogenetic analysis, the repertoires of 18 of 34 MS patients grouped into a cluster of related CDR3 sequences, which suggests a possible signature at the repertoire level. TCR clonal expansion was highest in HAM/TSP patients and lowest in MS patients, with MS patients falling below even healthy controls. The MS cluster showed no association with clinical or MRI features, and the authors stated that larger cohorts are needed. Across subjects, expanded clones never shared an identical CDR3 amino acid sequence, which suggests that the TCR-beta repertoires in every group were private.

For the unsorted PBMC libraries, 2 million PBMCs were stored in RNAlater at -80 degrees C until RNA extraction and were used to generate the libraries. The multiple sclerosis patients were enrolled in a US clinical protocol that evaluated disease progression with magnetic resonance imaging. Peripheral blood was subjected to Ficoll-Hypaque density gradient centrifugation to isolate PBMCs, which were then cryopreserved in liquid nitrogen. The specimen sequenced was PBMCs. The TCR was taken from a woman in her seventies with multiple sclerosis. The sequence is built from TRBV12-3 or TRBV12-4 and TRBJ1-1; TRBD1 is possibly the D segment (5 matching bases). The CDR3 sequence is CASSARQGVTEAFF. The sequenced DNA: TGTGCCAGCAGTGCCCGCCAGGGAGTTACTGAAGCTTTCTTT.